What follows are 23 T cell receptor beta chains derived from one specimen sequenced in a study of cytomegalovirus exposure and HLA in healthy donors. The PCR was carried out with 60 Vbeta primers and 13 Jbeta primers. Generated by immunoSEQ multiplex PCR, the TCRdb table keeps only in-frame clones and is missing some. The sample consists of fewer than 150,000 clones, 78% of them appearing once. Sequencing input: PBMCs. These TCRs come from a woman aged 40 to 49 in good health and CMV-seropositive.

This clone was counted between two and nine times. The rearrangement uses TRBV6-1 and TRBJ1-1, with D unresolved. The V and J ends lost 7 bases and 1 base respectively, with 10 bases between them. CDR1 MNHNS and CDR2 SASEGT come from the germline V gene. This CDR3 has 13 amino acids. The CDR3 DNA reads as TGTGCCAGCATACACACCTCGAACACTGAAGCTTTCTTT. It encodes CASIHTSNTEAFF.

The V and J genes are TRBV4-1 and TRBJ2-1; 8 nucleotides agree with TRBD2. V lost 1 base, J lost 8 bases, and 16 bases stayed unmatched. Looked up from germline, CDR1 is MGHRA and CDR2 is YSYEKL. This CDR3 has 18 amino acids. CDR3 region: CASSQVVPRLAKGDEQFF. Here the CDR3 DNA reads TGCGCCAGCAGCCAAGTCGTGCCGAGACTAGCGAAAGGGGATGAGCAGTTCTTC.

The V call is TRBV28, the J call TRBJ2-7, with 8 bases matching TRBD1. Germline V gene data show CDR1 as MDHEN and CDR2 as SYDVKM. J was trimmed by 7 bases and V by 6 bases; bases with no gene match: 5. This CDR3 contains 12 residues. The CDR3 sequence is CASSQGAREQYF. The CDR3 region has the DNA TGTGCCAGCAGCCAGGGGGCGCGAGAGCAGTACTTC.

The chain is built from TRBV21-1 and TRBJ1-2; TRBD1 is the table's D call and was not checked against the DNA. TRBV21-1 is a known pseudogene. The CDR3 is 17 amino acids. The CDR3 here is CASSKEGKQGPRYGYTF. CDR3 DNA sequence: TGTGCCAGCAGCAAAGAGGGGAAGCAGGGCCCTCGCTATGGCTACACCTTC.

This clone has only a few counts. The chain couples TRBV19 to TRBJ2-5; perhaps TRBD2 as D (6 bases). There are 13 residues in the CDR3. The V gene's germline CDR1 is LNHDA and CDR2 SQIVND (reference sequence). V was shortened by 4 bases and J by 5 bases, with 11 bases between the two germline ends. The CDR3 DNA reads TGTGCCAGTAGTAAGGAGGGTCGGGAGACCCAGTACTTC. This gives the protein CASSKEGRETQYF. The full variable domain, rest sourced from reference TRBV19 and TRBJ2-5, is DGGITQSPKYLFRKEGQNVTLSCEQNLNHDAMYWYRQDPGQGLRLIYYSQIVNDFQKGDIAEGYSVSREKKESFPLTVTSAQKNPTAFYLCASSKEGRETQYFGPGTRLLVL.

This rearrangement joins TRBV28 to TRBJ2-7; 9 positions match TRBD1. Germline-derived CDR1 and CDR2 are MDHEN and SYDVKM. V lost 5 bases to trimming and J lost 7 bases; unmatched junction nucleotides: 12. The CDR3 runs to 15 residues. As DNA, the CDR3 is TGTGCCAGCAGTCAGCCGGGACAGGGTAGGAGGGAGCAGTACTTC. Amino acid sequence: CASSQPGQGRREQYF.

The genes are TRBV28 and TRBJ2-7; tentative D call: TRBD2 (5 bases). CDR3 length: 12 amino acids. V lost 4 bases and J 4 bases, leaving 8 bases between the germline ends. Germline V gives CDR1 MDHEN, CDR2 SYDVKM. The DNA of the CDR3 is TGTGCCAGCAGTTCACTAGGTTACGAGCAGTACTTC. Translated, it gives CASSSLGYEQYF.

This clone was detected only once. The DNA for the CDR3 is TGTGCCAGCAGCTCTCAGGGGTTTCGCGGGGAGCTGTTTTTT. Translating gives CASSSQGFRGELFF. The chain joins TRBV11-2 to TRBJ2-2, with D possibly being TRBD1 (6 bases). Trimming shortened V by 4 bases and J by 7 bases, and 13 bases separated the two germline ends. The CDR3 runs 14 residues. Germline lookup yields CDR1 SGHAT and CDR2 FQNNGV.

This chain connects TRBV6-1 to TRBJ1-6, with 7 bases fitting TRBD1. The CDR3 sequence is 14 residues long. V trimming: 4 bases; J trimming: 7 bases; junction bases outside the gene matches: 4. The germline gives CDR1 MNHNS, CDR2 SASEGT. This CDR3 reads CASSGQGYNSPLHF. CDR3 coding DNA: TGTGCCAGCAGTGGACAGGGCTACAATTCACCCCTCCACTTT.

This chain uses TRBV11-3 with TRBJ2-7; tentatively, D is TRBD2 (6 bases). CDR3 length: 13 amino acids. Trimming pared 5 bases from V and 2 bases from J, leaving 10 bases between. Germline V lookup: CDR1 SGHNT, CDR2 YENEEA. The CDR3 sequence: CASSEEGPYEQYF. In DNA, the CDR3 is TGTGCCAGCAGCGAGGAGGGCCCCTACGAGCAGTACTTC.

Of note for this clone: The junction differs from germline at one of its ends, possibly a read error. The gene calls are TRBV7-9 and TRBJ2-5, with 12 bases fitting TRBD1. The CDR3 runs 16 residues. Germline CDR1 SEHNR, CDR2 FQNEAQ (reference sequence). Here the CDR3 reads CSSSLGDRGRWETQYF. The CDR3 DNA is TGTTCCAGCAGCTTAGGGGACAGGGGGCGATGGGAGACCCAGTACTTC.

Notes on this clone: Other DNA sequences within the sample encode an identical CDR3. V usage is TRBV6-5 and J usage is TRBJ2-7, with 7 bases aligning to TRBD2. CDR1 and CDR2 from the germline V gene are MNHEY and SVGAGI. The CDR3 covers 15 residues. V lost 0 bases to trimming and J lost 2 bases; unmatched junction nucleotides: 4. DNA for the CDR3: TGTGCCAGCAGTTACTCGACGAGCGGGGCCTACGAGCAGTACTTC. Encoded protein: CASSYSTSGAYEQYF.

The chain combines TRBV30 with TRBJ2-2, with 9 bases fitting TRBD2. CDR1 and CDR2 (germline): GTSNPN, SVGIG (reference sequence). CDR3 length equals 15 residues. V lost 5 bases and J lost 4; bases outside the gene matches: 8. The CDR3 region has the DNA TGTGCCTGGTGGGAAGTAGCGGGGGCCACCGGGGAGCTGTTTTTT. It encodes CAWWEVAGATGELFF.

This clone was seen only a few times. This chain links TRBV28 with TRBJ2-4; D perhaps matches TRBD1 (6 bases). The CDR3 extends over 15 amino acids. Between the trimmed V and J ends, which lost 3 bases and 5 bases, there was a span of 14 bases. Looked up from germline, CDR1 is MDHEN and CDR2 is SYDVKM. CDR3: CASSFFDRTQNIQYF. Written as DNA, the CDR3 is TGTGCCAGCAGTTTTTTTGACAGGACCCAAAACATTCAGTACTTC.

The J gene is TRBJ1-2, the V gene TRBV7-8, with a tentative D call TRBD1 (6 bases). From germline, CDR1 is SGHVS and CDR2 FQNEAQ. V lost 1 base and J 8 bases, leaving 14 bases between the germline ends. This CDR3 has 14 amino acids. The CDR3 bases are TGTGCCAGCAGCTTAGGAGGCAGGGGCGTCGGCTACACCTTC. Translating it yields CASSLGGRGVGYTF.

The chain employs TRBV6-5 and TRBJ2-5, with TRBD2 matching over 9 bases. Germline CDR1 MNHEY, CDR2 SVGAGI. The CDR3 contains 15 residues. The V gene end was trimmed by 4 bases and the J gene end by 3 bases; junction bases not matched to a gene: 6. The CDR3 DNA is TGTGCCAGCAGTTCTCCGACTAGCGGAGAAGAGACCCAGTACTTC. It is translated as CASSSPTSGEETQYF.

A word on this clone: Its ends do not fully match the called genes, so a read error is possible. V gene TRBV7-9 combines with J gene TRBJ1-5; TRBD1 agrees at 7 bases. Germline CDR1 reads SEHNR; CDR2 reads FQNEAQ (reference sequence). This CDR3 contains 15 residues. The CDR3 DNA follows: TGTTCCAGCAGCTCCGGACAGGCCATTGGCCAGCCCCAGCATTTT. Translating gives CSSSSGQAIGQPQHF.

The chain has TRBV2 and TRBJ1-1, with TRBD1 matching over 8 bases. The CDR3 totals 19 residues. V was clipped by 0 bases and J by 0 bases; unmatched bases: 12. CDR1 is SNHLY and CDR2 is FYNNEI in the germline V gene. The CDR3 nucleotides read TGTGCCAGCAGTGAAGCGCTTCCAGTACAGGGGGGAGTGAACACTGAAGCTTTCTTT. This codes for CASSEALPVQGGVNTEAFF.

This clone has just a few counts. The chain joins TRBV18 to TRBJ2-5; TRBD2 matches 10 bases. Germline V gene lookup returns CDR1 KGHSH and CDR2 LQKENI. The CDR3 is made up of 17 amino acids. V lost 4 bases, J lost 1 base, and 9 bases stayed unmatched. The CDR3 sequence: CASSRNSAGGFQETQYF. The CDR3 nucleotides read TGTGCCAGCTCACGAAATTCAGCGGGAGGGTTCCAAGAGACCCAGTACTTC.

The chain joins TRBV27 to TRBJ1-1; 10 nucleotides align to TRBD1. This CDR3 region has 14 residues. The ends lost 6 bases at V and 3 bases at J; junction bases unmatched: 4. The germline V gene has CDR1 MNHEY and CDR2 SMNVEV (reference sequence). Here the CDR3 DNA reads TGTGCCAGCAGCGACAGGGGGCCGCACACTGAAGCTTTCTTT. Protein sequence: CASSDRGPHTEAFF.

The gene calls are TRBV7-8 and TRBJ2-2; tentatively, D is TRBD1 (6 bases). The CDR3 has 14 residues. Trimming stripped 7 bases from V and 7 bases from J, with 16 bases between. The V gene's germline CDR1 is SGHVS and CDR2 FQNEAQ. CDR3 sequence reads: CASIRGGVGGELFF. The CDR3, as DNA: TGTGCCAGCATTCGTGGGGGCGTCGGCGGGGAGCTGTTTTTT. Full variable domain (remainder filled in from reference TRBV7-8 and TRBJ2-2): GAGVSQSPRYKVAKRGQDVALRCDPISGHVSLFWYQQALGQGPEFLTYFQNEAQLDKSGLPSDRFFAERPEGSVSTLKIQRTQQEDSAVYLCASIRGGVGGELFFGEGSRLTVL.

V usage is TRBV5-4 and J usage is TRBJ2-7; 11 nucleotides agree with TRBD1. Per germline, CDR1 SGHNT and CDR2 YYREEE (reference sequence). CDR3 length: 14 residues. The V gene end was trimmed by 0 bases and the J gene end by 6 bases; junction bases not matched to a gene: 2. CDR3 residues: CASSLVGQGAEQYF. CDR3 DNA: TGTGCCAGCAGCTTGGTCGGACAGGGGGCCGAGCAGTACTTC.

This clone is a singleton in its sample. J is TRBJ1-5 and V is TRBV18; D is undetermined. Trimming cost V 3 bases and J 0 bases, with 12 bases left between them. The CDR3 contains 16 residues. CDR1 and CDR2 from the germline V gene are KGHSH and LQKENI. The CDR3 loop reads CASSPRQTISNQPQHF. CDR3 bases: TGTGCCAGCTCACCGCGGCAGACTATTAGCAATCAGCCCCAGCATTTT.